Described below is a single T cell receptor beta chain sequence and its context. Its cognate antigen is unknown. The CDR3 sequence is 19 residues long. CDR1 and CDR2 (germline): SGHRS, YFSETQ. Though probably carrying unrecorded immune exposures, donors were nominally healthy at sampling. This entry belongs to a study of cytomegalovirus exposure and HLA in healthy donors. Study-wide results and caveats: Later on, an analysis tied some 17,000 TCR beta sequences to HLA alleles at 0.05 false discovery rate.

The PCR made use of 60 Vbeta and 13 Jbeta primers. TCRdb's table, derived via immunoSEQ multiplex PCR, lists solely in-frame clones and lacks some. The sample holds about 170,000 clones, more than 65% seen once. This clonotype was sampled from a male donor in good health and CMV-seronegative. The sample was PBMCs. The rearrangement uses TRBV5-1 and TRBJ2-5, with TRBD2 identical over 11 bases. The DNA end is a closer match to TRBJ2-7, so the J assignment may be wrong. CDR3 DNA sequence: TGCGCCAGCAGCCCCCTAGTAGCCTTACCGACTAGCGGGATGGTCGAGCAGTACTTC. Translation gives CASSPLVALPTSGMVEQYF.